This TCR beta chain was recovered during a study of identical twins. Whole-study findings and limits: The authors drew conclusions from cross-sectional statistical analysis rather than following the same donors. Alpha sequences that were out-of-frame and twin-shared showed an excess of low generation probability. Insertions were reduced in abundant cord blood beta clonotypes but not in memory repertoires.

Template switching (which added a universal primer site) was used, and cDNA carried unique molecular identifiers. MiXCR, run by TCRdb on the 5' RACE reads, gives a single entry per CDR3 protein. This table holds 500,000 or so distinct CDR3 sequences, approximately 14% found once. CDR3 size: 15 residues. The ends lost 4 bases at V and 6 bases at J; junction bases unmatched: 11. CDR1 is MDHEN, CDR2 SYDVKM, per germline. Comment on this clonotype: Its antigen remains unknown.

These records were also assigned to another study, of yellow fever vaccine responses in identical twins.

Sequencing was performed on CD4+ T cells sorted from blood. J is TRBJ1-1 and V is TRBV28, with 7 nucleotides matching TRBD1. This TCR derives from a woman aged 18-29 years in good health. The DNA of the CDR3 is TGTGCCAGCAGTTCCCCGACAGGGAGAGTGGCTGAAGCTTTCTTT. Amino acids: CASSSPTGRVAEAFF. Based on the CDR3 plus reference TRBV28 and TRBJ1-1, the full variable domain is DVKVTQSSRYLVKRTGEKVFLECVQDMDHENMFWYRQDPGLGLRLIYFSYDVKMKEKGDIPEGYSVSREKKERFSLILESASTNQTSMYLCASSSPTGRVAEAFFGQGTRLTVV.